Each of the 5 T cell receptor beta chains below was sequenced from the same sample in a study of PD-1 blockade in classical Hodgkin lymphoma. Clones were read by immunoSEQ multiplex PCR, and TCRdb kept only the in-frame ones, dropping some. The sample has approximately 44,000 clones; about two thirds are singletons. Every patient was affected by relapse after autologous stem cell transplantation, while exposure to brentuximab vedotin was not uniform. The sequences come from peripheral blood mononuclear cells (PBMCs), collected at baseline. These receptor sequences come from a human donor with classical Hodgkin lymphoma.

CDR3 amino acids: CASGARADTQYF. For the CDR3, the DNA is TGCGCCAGTGGGGCCCGAGCAGATACGCAGTATTTT. The V and J genes are TRBV10-2 and TRBJ2-3, with a possible D match to TRBD1 (5 bases). Germline assignment: CDR1 WSHSY and CDR2 SAAADI. The CDR3 is 12 amino acids. Trimming removed 9 bases from V and 4 bases from J, with 11 bases in between.

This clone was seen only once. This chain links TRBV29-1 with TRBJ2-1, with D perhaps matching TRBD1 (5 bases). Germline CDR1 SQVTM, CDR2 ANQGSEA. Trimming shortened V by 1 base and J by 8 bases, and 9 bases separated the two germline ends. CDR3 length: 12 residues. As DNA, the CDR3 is TGCAGCGTTGAAGGCAGGGTCGATGAGCAGTTCTTC. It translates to CSVEGRVDEQFF.

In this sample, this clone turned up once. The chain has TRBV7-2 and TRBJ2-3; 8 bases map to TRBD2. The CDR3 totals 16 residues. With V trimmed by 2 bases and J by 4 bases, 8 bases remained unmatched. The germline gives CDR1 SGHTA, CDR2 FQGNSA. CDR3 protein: CASSLSSGGLADTQYF. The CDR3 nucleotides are TGTGCCAGCAGCTTATCCTCGGGGGGGCTGGCAGATACGCAGTATTTT. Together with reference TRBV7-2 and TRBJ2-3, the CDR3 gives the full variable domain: GAGVSQSPSNKVTEKGKDVELRCDPISGHTALYWYRQSLGQGLEFLIYFQGNSAPDKSGLPSDRFSAERTGGSVSTLTIQRTQQEDSAVYLCASSLSSGGLADTQYFGPGTRLTVL.

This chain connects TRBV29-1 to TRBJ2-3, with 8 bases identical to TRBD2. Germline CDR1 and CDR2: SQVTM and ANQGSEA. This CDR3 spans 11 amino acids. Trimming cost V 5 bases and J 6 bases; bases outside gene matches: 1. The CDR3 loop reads CSVRGGDTQYF. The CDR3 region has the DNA TGCAGCGTTCGGGGGGGGGATACGCAGTATTTT.

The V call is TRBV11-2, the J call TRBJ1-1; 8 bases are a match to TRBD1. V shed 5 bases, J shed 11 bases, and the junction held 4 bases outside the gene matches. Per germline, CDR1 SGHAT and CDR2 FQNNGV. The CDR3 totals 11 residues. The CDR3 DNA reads TGTGCCAGCAGCATAACAGGGGGGGCTTTCTTT. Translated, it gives CASSITGGAFF.